This TCR beta chain came from a study of blood T cell repertoires in COVID-19 (dated by TCRdb to 2018 to 2021). Context from the whole study: Samples covering the acute and convalescent phases of COVID-19 were provided by collaborators in the United States, Italy and Spain. The prospective study material was composed of cDNA or gDNA derived from T cells, B-cell-depleted T cells, or PBMCs. Deeply sampled blood TCRbeta repertoires from subjects exposed to, actively infected with, or recovered from COVID-19 were included in the dataset. The repertoires were released in a freely available public database intended as a resource for research on the immune response to SARS-CoV-2. Samples came from the ongoing ImmuneRACE study (first 160 participants) plus 1,254 subjects from 6 global collaborators. Nearly every sample came with metadata listing a de-identified subject ID, COVID-19 status, age in years and sex. Where available, HLA class I and class II types were obtained from metadata supplied by the sample provider rather than from assay-based typing. What the work shows at the level of the full study, not this receptor alone: How much clinical and demographic metadata was included differed by source and by participant, and the metadata was provided uncurated.

The immunoSEQ Assay, a bias-controlled multiplex PCR, was used to amplify TCRbeta CDR3 regions from genomic DNA. On the study's bioinformatics: The number of nucleated cells in each sample was estimated by amplification of reference gene primers within the assay. To quantify the absolute abundance of each unique TCRbeta CDR3 rearrangement, sequence reads were collapsed and filtered. For each sample, productive Simpson clonality was calculated by taking the square root of Simpson's diversity index across productive rearrangements. TCRdb took this table from immuneACCESS and kept in-frame rearrangements with V and J called. Such tables lack part of the clones; where checked against another copy, unresolved V genes explain under half of the gap, and the rest is unexplained. V, J and clone size are taken as reported in that table, and D and trimming were inferred from the DNA itself. The sample records around 30,000 clones, just over 90% of which are singletons. The top ten constitute about 0.9% of the sample.

The collaborating institutions used their own protocols to collect whole blood in K2EDTA tubes. Collaborator samples were shipped for TCRbeta analysis as frozen whole blood, isolated PBMCs, or DNA extracted from either sample type. About this clone itself: What antigen it recognizes has not been identified. Base qualities are not at hand, and no much larger clone is one base apart.

V trim: 1 base; J trim: 4 bases; unmatched bases: 9. CDR1 and CDR2, per the germline V gene, are KGHSH and LQKENI. Inclusive of the bounding cysteine and phenylalanine, the CDR3 is 16 residues long. Only the CDR3 DNA is retained, 48 bases long and in frame from the first base. The specimen sequenced was peripheral blood. Recombination joined TRBV18 with TRBJ1-2, with 7 middle bases fitting TRBD1. This sequence originates from a male donor with active COVID-19. The CDR3 protein sequence reads: CASSPLSGQKIYGYTF. The nucleotide sequence is given as TGTGCCAGCTCACCACTTTCGGGACAGAAAATCTATGGCTACACCTTC. The full variable domain, completed from the reference TRBV18 and TRBJ1-2 proteins outside the CDR3, reads NAGVMQNPRHLVRRRGQEARLRCSPMKGHSHVYWYRQLPEEGLKFMVYLQKENIIDESGMPKERFSAEFPKEGPSILRIQQVVRGDSAAYFCASSPLSGQKIYGYTFGSGTRLTVV.